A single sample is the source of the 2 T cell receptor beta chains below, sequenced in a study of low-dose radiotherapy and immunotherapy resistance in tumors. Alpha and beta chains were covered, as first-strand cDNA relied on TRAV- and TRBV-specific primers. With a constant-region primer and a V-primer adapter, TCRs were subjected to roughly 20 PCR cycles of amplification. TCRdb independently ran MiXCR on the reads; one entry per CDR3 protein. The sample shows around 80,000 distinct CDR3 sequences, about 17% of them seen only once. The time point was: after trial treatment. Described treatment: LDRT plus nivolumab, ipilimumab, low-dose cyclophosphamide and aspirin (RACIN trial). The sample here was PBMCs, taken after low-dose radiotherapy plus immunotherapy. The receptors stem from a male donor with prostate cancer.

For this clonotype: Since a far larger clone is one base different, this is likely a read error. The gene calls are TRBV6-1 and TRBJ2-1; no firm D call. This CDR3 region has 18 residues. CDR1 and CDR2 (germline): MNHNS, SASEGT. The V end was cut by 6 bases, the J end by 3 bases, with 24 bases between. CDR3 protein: CASSRNENPLLFYNEQFF. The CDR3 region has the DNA TGTGCCAGCAGCCGAAATGAGAACCCGCTCCTCTTCTACAATGAGCAGTTCTTC.

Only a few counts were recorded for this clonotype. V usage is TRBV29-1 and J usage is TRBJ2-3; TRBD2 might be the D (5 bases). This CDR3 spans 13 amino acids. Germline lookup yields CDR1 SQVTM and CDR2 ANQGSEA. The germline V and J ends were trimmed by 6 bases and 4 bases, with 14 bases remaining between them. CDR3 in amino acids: CSVEGSLADTQYF. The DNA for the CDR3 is TGCAGCGTCGAGGGTAGTCTTGCAGATACGCAGTATTTT.